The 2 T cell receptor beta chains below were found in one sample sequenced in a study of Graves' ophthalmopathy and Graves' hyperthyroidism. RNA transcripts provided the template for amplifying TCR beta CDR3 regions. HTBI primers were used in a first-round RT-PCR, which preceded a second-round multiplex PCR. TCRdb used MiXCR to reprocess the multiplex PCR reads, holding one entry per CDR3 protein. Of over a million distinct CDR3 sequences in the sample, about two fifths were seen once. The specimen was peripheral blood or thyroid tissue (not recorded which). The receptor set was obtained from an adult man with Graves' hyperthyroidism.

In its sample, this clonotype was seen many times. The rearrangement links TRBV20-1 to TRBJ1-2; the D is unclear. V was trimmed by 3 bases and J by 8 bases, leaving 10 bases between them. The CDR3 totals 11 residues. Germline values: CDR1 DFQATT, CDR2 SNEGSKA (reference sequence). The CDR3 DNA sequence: TGCAGTGCTAGTTTGGGGAGCGGCTACACCTTC. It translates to CSASLGSGYTF.

CDR3 DNA sequence: TGTGCCAGCAGTGTCCGGGACAGGGACTATGGCTACACCTTC. It translates to CASSVRDRDYGYTF. The chain uses TRBV2 and TRBJ1-2; 9 bases fit TRBD1. CDR3 length: 14 residues. Germline CDR1 and CDR2: SNHLY and FYNNEI. Trimming cost V 4 bases and J 3 bases; bases outside gene matches: 3.